This T cell receptor (beta chain) was identified in a study of technical replicates of blood from several donors. Clones were read by immunoSEQ multiplex PCR, and TCRdb kept only the in-frame ones, dropping some. This table has 65,000 to 75,000 clones, 86% appearing once. Germline CDR1 is MNHNS and CDR2 is SASEGT. V lost 5 bases and J lost 7, with 8 bases in between. The CDR3 loop spans 11 amino acids. The specimen was PBMCs. The rearrangement uses TRBV6-1 and TRBJ1-1, with D tentatively TRBD1 (6 bases). The TCR originated in a human donor in good health. Some clones in this sample may be carry-over from other donors' samples. The chain's CDR3 is CASSWGREAFF. The DNA of the CDR3 is TGTGCCAGCAGTTGGGGGCGTGAAGCTTTCTTT.